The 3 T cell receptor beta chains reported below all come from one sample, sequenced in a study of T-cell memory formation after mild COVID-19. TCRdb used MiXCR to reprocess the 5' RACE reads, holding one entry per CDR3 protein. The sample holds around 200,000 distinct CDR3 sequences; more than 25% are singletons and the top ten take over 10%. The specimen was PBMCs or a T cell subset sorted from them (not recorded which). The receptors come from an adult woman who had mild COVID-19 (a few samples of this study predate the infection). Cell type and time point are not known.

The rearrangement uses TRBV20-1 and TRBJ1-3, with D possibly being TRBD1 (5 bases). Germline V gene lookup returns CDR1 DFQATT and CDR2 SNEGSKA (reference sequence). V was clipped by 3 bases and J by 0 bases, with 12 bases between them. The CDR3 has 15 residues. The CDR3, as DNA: TGCAGTGCTAGTCAGGGACTGAACTCTGGAAACACCATATATTTT. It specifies CSASQGLNSGNTIYF.

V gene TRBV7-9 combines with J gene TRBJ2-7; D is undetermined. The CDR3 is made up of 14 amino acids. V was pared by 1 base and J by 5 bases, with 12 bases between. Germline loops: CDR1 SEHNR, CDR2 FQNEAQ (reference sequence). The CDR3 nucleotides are TGTGCCAGCAGCTTAGACCTCAACCCGAACGAGCAGTACTTC. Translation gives CASSLDLNPNEQYF. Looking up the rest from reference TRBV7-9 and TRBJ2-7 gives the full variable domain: DTGVSQNPRHKITKRGQNVTFRCDPISEHNRLYWYRQTLGQGPEFLTYFQNEAQLEKSRLLSDRFSAERPKGSFSTLEIQRTEQGDSAMYLCASSLDLNPNEQYFGPGTRLTVT.

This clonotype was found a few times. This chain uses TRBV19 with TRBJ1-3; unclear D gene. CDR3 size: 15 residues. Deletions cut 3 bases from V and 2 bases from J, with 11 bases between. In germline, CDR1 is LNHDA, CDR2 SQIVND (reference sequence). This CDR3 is CASSISMSTGNTIYF. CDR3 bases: TGTGCCAGTAGTATCTCTATGAGTACTGGAAACACCATATATTTT.